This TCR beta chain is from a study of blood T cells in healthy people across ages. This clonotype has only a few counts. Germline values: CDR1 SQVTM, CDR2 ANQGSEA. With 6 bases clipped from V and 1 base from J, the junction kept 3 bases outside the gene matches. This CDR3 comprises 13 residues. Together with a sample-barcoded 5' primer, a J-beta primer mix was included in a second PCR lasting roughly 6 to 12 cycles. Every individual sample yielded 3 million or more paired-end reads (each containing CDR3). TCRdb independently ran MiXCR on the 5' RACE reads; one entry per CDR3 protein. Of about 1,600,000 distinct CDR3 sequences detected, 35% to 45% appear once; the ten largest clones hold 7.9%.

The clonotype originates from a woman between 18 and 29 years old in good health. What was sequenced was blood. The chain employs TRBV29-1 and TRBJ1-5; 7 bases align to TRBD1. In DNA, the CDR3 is TGCAGCGTCTCAGGGGGGAGCAATCAGCCCCAGCATTTT. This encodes CSVSGGSNQPQHF.